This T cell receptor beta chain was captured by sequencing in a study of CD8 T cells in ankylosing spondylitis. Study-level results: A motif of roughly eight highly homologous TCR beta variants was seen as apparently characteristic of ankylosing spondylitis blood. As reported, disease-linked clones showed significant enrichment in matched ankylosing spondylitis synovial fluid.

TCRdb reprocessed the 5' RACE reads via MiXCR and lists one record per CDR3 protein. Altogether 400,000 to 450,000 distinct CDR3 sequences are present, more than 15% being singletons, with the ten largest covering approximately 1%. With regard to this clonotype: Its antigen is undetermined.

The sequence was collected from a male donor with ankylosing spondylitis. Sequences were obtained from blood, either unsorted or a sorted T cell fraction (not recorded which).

This chain's CDR3 is CASSIRTGYNEQFF. In DNA form, the CDR3 reads TGTGCCAGCAGTATCCGGACGGGGTACAATGAGCAGTTCTTC. The genes are TRBV6-1 and TRBJ2-1; tentatively, D is TRBD2 (5 bases). CDR3 length: 14 amino acids. Germline values: CDR1 MNHNS, CDR2 SASEGT. Trimming took off 5 bases at V and 4 bases at J, with 12 bases between the two ends.